Detailed here is one T cell receptor beta chain. The data were obtained in a study of cytomegalovirus exposure and HLA in healthy donors. Study summary: Of roughly 400 genotyped donors, 81% grouped in the Caucasian-associated ancestry cluster.

Primers for the PCR totalled 60 Vbeta and 13 Jbeta. The protocol was immunoSEQ multiplex PCR, while the TCRdb copy is restricted to in-frame clones and leaves out a portion. The repertoire holds under 200,000 clones, with about 88% as singletons. CDR3 length: 13 residues. This chain links TRBV21-1 with TRBJ2-5; the table's D call of TRBD2 was not tested on the DNA. TRBV21-1 is marked as a pseudogene. The sequenced sample consisted of PBMCs. This receptor was identified in a man aged 25-40 years in good health and CMV-seropositive. The CDR3 coding sequence is TGTGCCAGCACCCCCCGAGCTTTGGAGACCCAGTACTTC. It yields the protein CASTPRALETQYF.